These T cell receptor beta chains were read from a single sample in a study of blood T cells in healthy people across ages. TCRdb used MiXCR to reprocess the 5' RACE reads, holding one entry per CDR3 protein. Counted here are roughly 830,000 distinct CDR3 sequences, approximately 59% occurring once; the ten biggest clones make up 28%. The source material was blood. These receptors came from a man aged 25 to 45 in good health. Both conserved end residues are part of each CDR3. Each record gives: V gene, CDR3 protein.

TRBV10-3 | CAISESAIGSSYNEQFF
TRBV12-3/TRBV12-4 | CASSGPNSGANVLTF
TRBV10-3 | CAIMRQDDTDTQYF
TRBV5-1 | CASSLVAGSEQFF
TRBV4-3 | CASSPGLAGGSETQYF
TRBV4-2 | CASSQGQGNSYEQYF
TRBV20-1 | CSARSGTSGGLNTGELFF
TRBV4-1 | CASSQDGSNFYEQYF
TRBV7-2 | CASSITVTSYEQYF
TRBV29-1 | CSVSGTDSSYEQYF
TRBV7-2 | CASSSTTHNEQFF
TRBV20-1 | CSARVPELRPLGYEQYF
TRBV7-9 | CASSLAPPRGSDTQYF
TRBV27 | CASSLSTYASGTDTQYF
TRBV11-2 | CASSLQGNIPQGNEQFF
TRBV18 | CASSQPWRGAERRTGELFF
TRBV14 | CASSQRDSGGPQYF
TRBV5-6 | CASSLAGQGDEKLFF
TRBV6-1 | CASSELGFEAFF
TRBV6-1 | CASTAHPRTEQYF
TRBV6-2/TRBV6-3 | CASSYPRTKVDETQYF
TRBV7-2 | CASSRPFDQPQHF
TRBV2 | CASSDRGIIAEAFF
TRBV6-5 | CASTIAGGQETQYF
TRBV7-3 | CASSSGHPPYRTDTQYF
TRBV10-3 | CAISPRGPGGNYGYTF
TRBV20-1 | CGARDMRRLETQYF
TRBV4-1 | CASSQAKGDNEQFF
TRBV7-2 | CASSLEGQGGREQYF